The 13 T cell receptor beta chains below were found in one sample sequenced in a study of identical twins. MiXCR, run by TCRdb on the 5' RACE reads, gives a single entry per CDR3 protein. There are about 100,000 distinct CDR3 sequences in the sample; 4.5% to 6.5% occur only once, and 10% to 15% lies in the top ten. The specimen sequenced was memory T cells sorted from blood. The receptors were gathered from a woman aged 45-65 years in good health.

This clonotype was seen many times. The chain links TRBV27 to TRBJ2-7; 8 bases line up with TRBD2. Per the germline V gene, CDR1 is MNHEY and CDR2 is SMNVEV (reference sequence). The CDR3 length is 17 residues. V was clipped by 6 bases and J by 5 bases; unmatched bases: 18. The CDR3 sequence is CASSFQATSGSKDEQYF. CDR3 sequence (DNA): TGTGCCAGCAGCTTCCAAGCAACGAGCGGGAGCAAGGACGAGCAGTACTTC.

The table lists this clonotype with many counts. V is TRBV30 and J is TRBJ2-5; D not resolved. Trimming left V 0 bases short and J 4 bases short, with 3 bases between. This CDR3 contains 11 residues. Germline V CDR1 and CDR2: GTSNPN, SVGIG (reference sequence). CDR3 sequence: CAWSVRETQYF. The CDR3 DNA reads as TGTGCCTGGAGTGTACGAGAGACCCAGTACTTC.

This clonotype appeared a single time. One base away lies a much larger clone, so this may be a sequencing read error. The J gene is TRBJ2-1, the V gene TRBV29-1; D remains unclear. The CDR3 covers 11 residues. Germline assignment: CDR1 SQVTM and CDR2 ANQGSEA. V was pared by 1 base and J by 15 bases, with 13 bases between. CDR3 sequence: CSVEGLVVGFF. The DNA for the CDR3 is TGCAGCGTTGAAGGTCTCGTGGTGGGGTTCTTC.

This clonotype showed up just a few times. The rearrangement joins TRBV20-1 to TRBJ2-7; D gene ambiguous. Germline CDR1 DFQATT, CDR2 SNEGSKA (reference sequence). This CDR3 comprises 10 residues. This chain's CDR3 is CRLVNSEQYF. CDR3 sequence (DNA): TGCAGGCTTGTAAATTCGGAGCAGTACTTC.

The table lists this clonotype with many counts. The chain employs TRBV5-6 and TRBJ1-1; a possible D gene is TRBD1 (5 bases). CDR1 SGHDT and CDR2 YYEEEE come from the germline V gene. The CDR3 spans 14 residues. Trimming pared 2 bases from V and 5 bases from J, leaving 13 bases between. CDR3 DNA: TGTGCCAGCAGCTTTGGGGGAACTCTGACTGAAGCTTTCTTT. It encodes CASSFGGTLTEAFF.

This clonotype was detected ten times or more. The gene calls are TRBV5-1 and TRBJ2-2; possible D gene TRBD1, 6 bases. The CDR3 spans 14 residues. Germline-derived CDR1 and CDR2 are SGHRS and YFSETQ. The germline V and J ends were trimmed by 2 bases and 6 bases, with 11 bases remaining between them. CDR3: CASSFLRGSGELFF. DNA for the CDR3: TGCGCCAGCAGCTTCCTAAGGGGGTCCGGGGAGCTGTTTTTT.

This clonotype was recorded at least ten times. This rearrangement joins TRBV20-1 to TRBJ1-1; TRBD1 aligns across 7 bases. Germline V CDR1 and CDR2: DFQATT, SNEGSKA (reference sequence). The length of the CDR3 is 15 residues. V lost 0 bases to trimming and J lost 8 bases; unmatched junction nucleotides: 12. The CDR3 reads CSARDHMDRLDEAFF. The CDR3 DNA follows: TGCAGTGCTAGAGATCACATGGACAGGTTGGACGAAGCTTTCTTT.

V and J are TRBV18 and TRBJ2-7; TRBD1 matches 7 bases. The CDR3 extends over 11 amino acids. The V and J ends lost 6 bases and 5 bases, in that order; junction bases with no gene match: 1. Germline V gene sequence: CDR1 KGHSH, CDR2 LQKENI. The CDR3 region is CASSDRDEQYV. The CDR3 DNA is TGTGCCAGCTCCGACAGGGACGAGCAGTACGTC.

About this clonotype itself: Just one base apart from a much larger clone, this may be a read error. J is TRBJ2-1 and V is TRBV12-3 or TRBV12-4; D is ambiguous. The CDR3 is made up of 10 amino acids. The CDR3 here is CTSSRTEQFF. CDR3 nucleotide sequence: TGTACCAGCAGTAGGACCGAGCAGTTCTTC.

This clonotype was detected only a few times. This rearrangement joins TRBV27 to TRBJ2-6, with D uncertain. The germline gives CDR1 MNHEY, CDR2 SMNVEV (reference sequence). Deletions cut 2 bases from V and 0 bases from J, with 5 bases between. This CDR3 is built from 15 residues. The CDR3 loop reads CASSLGTSGANVLTF. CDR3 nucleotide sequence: TGTGCCAGCAGTTTAGGTACCTCTGGGGCCAACGTCCTGACTTTC. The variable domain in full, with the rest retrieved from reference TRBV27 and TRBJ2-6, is EAQVTQNPRYLITVTGKKLTVTCSQNMNHEYMSWYRQDPGLGLRQIYYSMNVEVTDKGDVPEGYKVSRKEKRNFPLILESPSPNQTSLYFCASSLGTSGANVLTFGAGSRLTVL.

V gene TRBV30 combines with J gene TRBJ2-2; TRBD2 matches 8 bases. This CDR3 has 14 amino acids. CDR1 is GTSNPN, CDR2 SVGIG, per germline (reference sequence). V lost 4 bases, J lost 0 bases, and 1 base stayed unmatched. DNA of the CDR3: TGTGCCTGGAAGCGGGGGCCGAACACCGGGGAGCTGTTTTTT. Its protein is CAWKRGPNTGELFF.

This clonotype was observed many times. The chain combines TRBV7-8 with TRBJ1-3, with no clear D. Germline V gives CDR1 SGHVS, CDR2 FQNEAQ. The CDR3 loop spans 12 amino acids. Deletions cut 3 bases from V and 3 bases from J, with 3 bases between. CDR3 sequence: CASSFGGNTIYF. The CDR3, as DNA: TGTGCCAGCAGCTTCGGTGGAAACACCATATATTTT.

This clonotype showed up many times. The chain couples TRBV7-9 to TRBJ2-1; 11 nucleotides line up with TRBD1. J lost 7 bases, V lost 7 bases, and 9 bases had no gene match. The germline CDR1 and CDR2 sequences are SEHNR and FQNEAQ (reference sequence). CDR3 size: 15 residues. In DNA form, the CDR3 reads TGTGCCAGCACCCATTGGACAGGGGGCTGGAATGAGCAGTTCTTC. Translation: CASTHWTGGWNEQFF.